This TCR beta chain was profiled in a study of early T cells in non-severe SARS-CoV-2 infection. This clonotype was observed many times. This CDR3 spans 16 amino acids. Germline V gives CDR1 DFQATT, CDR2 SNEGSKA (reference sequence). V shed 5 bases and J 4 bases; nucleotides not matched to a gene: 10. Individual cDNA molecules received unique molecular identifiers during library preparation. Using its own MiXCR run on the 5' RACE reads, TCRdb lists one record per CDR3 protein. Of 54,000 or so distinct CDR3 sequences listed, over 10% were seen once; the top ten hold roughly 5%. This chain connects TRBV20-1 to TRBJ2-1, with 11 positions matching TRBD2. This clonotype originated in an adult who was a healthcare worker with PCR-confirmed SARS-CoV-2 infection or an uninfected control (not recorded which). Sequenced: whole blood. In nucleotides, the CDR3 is TGCAGTGCTCGGACCTACCTAGCGGGAGGATACAATGAGCAGTTCTTC. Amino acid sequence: CSARTYLAGGYNEQFF.